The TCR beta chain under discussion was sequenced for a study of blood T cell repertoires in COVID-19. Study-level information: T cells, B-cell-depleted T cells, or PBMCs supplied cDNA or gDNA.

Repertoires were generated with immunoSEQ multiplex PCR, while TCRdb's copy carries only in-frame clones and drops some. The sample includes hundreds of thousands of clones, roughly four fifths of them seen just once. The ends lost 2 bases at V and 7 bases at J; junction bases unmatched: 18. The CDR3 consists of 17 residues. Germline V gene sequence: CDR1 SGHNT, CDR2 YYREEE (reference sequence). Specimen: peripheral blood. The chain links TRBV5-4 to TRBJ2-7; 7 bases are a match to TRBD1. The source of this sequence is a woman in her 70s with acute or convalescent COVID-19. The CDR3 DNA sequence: TGTGCCAGCAGCTTCTTATATTCGGGACAGTACCCATTAGAGCAGTACTTC. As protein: CASSFLYSGQYPLEQYF.